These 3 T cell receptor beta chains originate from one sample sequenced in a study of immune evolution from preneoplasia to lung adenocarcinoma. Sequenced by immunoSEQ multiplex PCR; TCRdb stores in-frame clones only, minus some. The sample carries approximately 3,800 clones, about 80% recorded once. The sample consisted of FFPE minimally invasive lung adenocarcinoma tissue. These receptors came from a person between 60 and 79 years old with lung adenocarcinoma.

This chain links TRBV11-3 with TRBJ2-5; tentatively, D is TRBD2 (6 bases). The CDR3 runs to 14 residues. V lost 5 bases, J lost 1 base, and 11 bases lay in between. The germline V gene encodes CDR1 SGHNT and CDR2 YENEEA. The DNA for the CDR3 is TGTGCCAGCAGCCGTGGGGGGACCCAAGAGACCCAGTACTTC. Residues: CASSRGGTQETQYF.

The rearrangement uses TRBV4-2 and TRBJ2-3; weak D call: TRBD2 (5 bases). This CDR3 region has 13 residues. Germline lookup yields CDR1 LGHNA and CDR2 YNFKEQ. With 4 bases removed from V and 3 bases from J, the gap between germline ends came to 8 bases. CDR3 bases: TGTGCCAGCAGCCGTACGGGGACAGATACGCAGTATTTT. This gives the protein CASSRTGTDTQYF.

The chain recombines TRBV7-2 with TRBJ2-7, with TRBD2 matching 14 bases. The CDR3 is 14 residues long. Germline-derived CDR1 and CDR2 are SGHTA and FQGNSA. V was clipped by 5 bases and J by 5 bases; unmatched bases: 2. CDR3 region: CASSQGLAGDEQYF. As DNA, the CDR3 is TGTGCCAGCAGCCAGGGACTAGCGGGAGACGAGCAGTACTTC.